This T cell receptor (beta chain) is drawn from a study of regulatory T cells in long-lasting Graves disease (dated by TCRdb to 2020 to 2023). About the investigation overall: In the newly diagnosed Graves' disease group, patients had been taking antithyroid drugs for less than 3 months. Patients with persistent Graves' disease were compared with patients with newly diagnosed Graves' disease using TCR sequencing and RNA sequencing of peripheral blood. The study was conducted in China and was registered as a clinical trial. TCR sequencing covered some 13 persistent and around 20 newly diagnosed Graves' disease patients, some 33 samples in total. General conclusions and limits of the study: As a limitation, the authors acknowledged that the small sample size may reduce accuracy. Compared with newly diagnosed patients, persistent Graves' disease patients had lower TCR Shannon entropy and fewer highly expanded clones, which suggests clonal expansion. TRBV28, TRBJ1-2 and TRBJ2-5 were preferentially used in persistent disease, while TRBV20-1 and TRBJ2-1 were favored in newly diagnosed disease. More public clonotypes were shared among persistent patients (roughly 2,900) than among newly diagnosed patients (roughly 1,000). Only the TCR beta chain was sequenced and analyzed. The study examined only peripheral blood because the primary lesion, thyroid tissue, could not be accessed.

The method was multiplex PCR. The sequencer listed for this sample is Illumina HiSeq 4000. iRepertoire HTBI primers and Arm-PCR amplification of CDR3 regions were used to construct TCR beta libraries. PCR products were gel purified before sequencing. Per the authors' processing: Across samples, about 64 TRBV and roughly 15 TRBJ segments were identified and used for gene usage analysis of CDR3 amino acid clonotypes. COPE and FqMerger were used to merge filtered high-quality paired reads into contigs. BLAST was used to align contigs to IMGT TRBV, TRBD and TRBJ reference genes, with CDR3 defined following IMGT. Clonotypes above 0.1% frequency were classified as highly expanded clones. Repertoire diversity was measured by Shannon entropy, and V-J evenness by the Gini coefficient. A clonotype found in more than one individual was treated as public. The raw public reads went through TCRdb reprocessing: fastp at Q25, MiXCR clone calling, in-frame beta chains kept. Rows with a matching CDR3 protein are joined into one entry that keeps the most common DNA and genes. TCRdb's processing, not the authors', yielded these V and J calls. The sample table records 550,000 to 700,000 distinct CDR3 sequences; about 16% of these occur just once. The top ten clonotypes cover about 11% of the sample.

Worth noting for this clonotype: Its antigen remains undetermined. Base qualities are missing; no much larger clone stands one base away.

What this sample's time point label stands for: newly diagnosed GD, antithyroid drugs for less than 3 months. For both TCR sequencing and RNA sequencing, RNA was extracted from PBMCs using TRIzol. The diagnosis of Graves' disease was made according to American Thyroid Association guidelines. The patients came from an endocrinology department in Xi'an, China. Each patient gave approximately 8.8 milliliters of peripheral blood, collected in an EDTA anticoagulant tube. PBMCs were isolated by Ficoll Paque Plus density gradient separation without further T cell sorting. An Agilent 2100 Bioanalyzer and agarose gel were used to assess RNA quality, and a NanoDrop 2000 was used to measure RNA concentration. Trimming removed 4 bases from V and 9 bases from J; the gene matches leave 2 bases unexplained. Its CDR3 holds 12 amino acids, cysteine through phenylalanine. The entry retains the CDR3 DNA only, 36 bases that are in frame from base 1. The germline V gene (reference sequence) yields MNHEY for CDR1 and SMNVEV for CDR2.

The same data also went into a second study, on T cells in Graves' hyperthyroidism and ophthalmopathy. Per that second paper: Graves' hyperthyroidism was defined as stable when no progression to ophthalmopathy occurred over 18 months of follow-up. The hyperthyroidism patients were between 18 and 65 years old and newly diagnosed, with a disease duration of less than 2 months. The study excluded patients with uncontrolled infections, other autoimmune diseases, pregnancy or lactation. Diagnoses were based on clinical symptoms, serum thyroxine and TRAb, thyroid ultrasound and orbital computed tomography. A first-round RT-PCR of the TCR CDR3 used the HTBI primer set with the Qiagen OneStep RT-PCR kit. Most expanded thyroid clonotypes (frequency above 0.001) were also detected in blood, a finding suggesting that blood repertoires may reflect thyroid immune responses. Ophthalmopathy was separated from stable hyperthyroidism by a 13 V-J signature model, with approximately 86% sensitivity and about 81% specificity obtained in cross-validation and 80%/75% obtained in testing. In validation, progression to ophthalmopathy was predicted by the model with nearly 71% sensitivity and 72% to 85% specificity, a median of roughly six months before onset. To identify TCR V-J signatures that set the groups apart, the researchers used a discovery cohort of more than 95 patients, made up of around 40 with Graves' ophthalmopathy and some 58 with stable Graves' hyperthyroidism. Prospective prediction of ophthalmopathy was tested in an independent validation cohort of under 20 hyperthyroidism patients and some 17 patients who later progressed to ophthalmopathy. The 100 or so discovery patients were randomly split 7:3 into training and test sets. In about 6 Graves' hyperthyroidism patients, the study also compared T-cell repertoires from thyroid tissue with T-cell repertoires from blood. Following sampling, methimazole starting at 30 mg daily was given to hyperthyroidism patients, and high-dose intravenous methylprednisolone was given to ophthalmopathy patients. Libraries were constructed in a second round of multiplex PCR, after which size selection and purification were carried out. Sequencing of the libraries was done on an Illumina HiSeq2000 using paired-end 100 bp reads. SOAPnuke was used to process the raw data, with reads discarded if the reads contained adapters or uncalled bases, had a mean Phred below 15, or lacked an exact constant-primer or identifier match. High-quality paired reads were merged using COPE v1.2.5, and each unique nucleotide sequence was defined as a clonotype. MiTCR v1.1 was used to align the clonotypes against IMGT TRBV, TRBD and TRBJ reference segments. Analysis was restricted to V-J combinations with a frequency above 0.0001, which covered 99% to 99.2% of repertoires. The TCS score was defined as F50 (clonal expansion) divided by E x V (chaos), with BLOSUM62-based TCRdist calculated between CDR3 peptides within each V-J. Welch's t-statistics and random forest reduced roughly 530 V-J features to 13, which were used in a naive Bayes classifier (R e1071). No statistical method was used to set the sample size in advance, and investigators knew the group allocation. The paper reports TCR Vbeta CDR3 sequencing of about 140 peripheral blood samples: approximately 41 ophthalmopathy, roughly 74 hyperthyroidism and around 17 progressor patients.

The TCR was taken from a man aged 18 to 30 with Graves disease. Donor details come from another sample of the same person, matched by shared clones. This sequence uses TRBV27 and TRBJ2-2, with 7 bases matching TRBD2. The material was peripheral blood mononuclear cells (PBMCs), obtained at new diagnosis, from a patient treated with antithyroid drugs. The CDR3 protein is CASSWEGRELFF. The DNA is as follows: TGTGCCAGCAGTTGGGAGGGCCGGGAGCTGTTTTTT.